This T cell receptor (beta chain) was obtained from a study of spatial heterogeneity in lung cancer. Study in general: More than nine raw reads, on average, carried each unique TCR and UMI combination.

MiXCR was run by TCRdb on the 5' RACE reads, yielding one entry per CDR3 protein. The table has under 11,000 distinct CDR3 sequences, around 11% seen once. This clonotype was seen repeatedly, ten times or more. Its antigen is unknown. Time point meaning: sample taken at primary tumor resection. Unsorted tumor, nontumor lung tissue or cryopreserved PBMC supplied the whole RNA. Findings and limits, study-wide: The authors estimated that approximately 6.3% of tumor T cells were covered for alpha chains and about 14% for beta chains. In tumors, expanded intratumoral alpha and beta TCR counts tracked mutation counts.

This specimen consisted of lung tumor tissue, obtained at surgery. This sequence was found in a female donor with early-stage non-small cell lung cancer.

The CDR3 DNA sequence: TGTGCCAGCAGCCTTGGACAGGGACCCTCTGGAAACACCATATATTTT. Its translation is CASSLGQGPSGNTIYF. The chain combines TRBV9 with TRBJ1-3; 8 bases line up with TRBD1. There are 16 residues in the CDR3. After removal of 4 bases from V and 0 bases from J, the junction contained 6 bases not matched to a gene. Germline V gene sequence: CDR1 SGDLS, CDR2 YYNGEE. Drawing the rest from reference TRBV9 and TRBJ1-3, the complete variable domain is DSGVTQTPKHLITATGQRVTLRCSPRSGDLSVYWYQQSLDQGLQFLIQYYNGEERAKGNILERFSAQQFPDLHSELNLSSLELGDSALYFCASSLGQGPSGNTIYFGEGSWLTVV.